The present T cell receptor beta chain was sequenced within a study of blood T cell repertoires in COVID-19. Study at large: Acute-phase and convalescent COVID-19 samples originated in the United States, Italy and Spain. From T cells, B-cell-depleted T cells, or PBMCs came the material, which was cDNA or gDNA.

CDR1 KGHSH and CDR2 LQKENI come from the germline V gene. This CDR3 contains 13 residues. Trimming at V came to 6 bases and at J to 4 bases, leaving 3 bases not matched to a gene. The repertoire was sequenced with immunoSEQ multiplex PCR; TCRdb's copy has only in-frame clones and lacks some. This table has a few hundred thousand clones, more than 70% appearing once. V is TRBV18 and J is TRBJ2-7; TRBD1 agrees at 10 bases. Input material: peripheral blood. The clonotype comes from a man older than 75 with acute or convalescent COVID-19. The CDR3 is CASSQDRGYEQYF. Here the CDR3 DNA reads TGTGCCAGCTCCCAGGACAGGGGGTACGAGCAGTACTTC.